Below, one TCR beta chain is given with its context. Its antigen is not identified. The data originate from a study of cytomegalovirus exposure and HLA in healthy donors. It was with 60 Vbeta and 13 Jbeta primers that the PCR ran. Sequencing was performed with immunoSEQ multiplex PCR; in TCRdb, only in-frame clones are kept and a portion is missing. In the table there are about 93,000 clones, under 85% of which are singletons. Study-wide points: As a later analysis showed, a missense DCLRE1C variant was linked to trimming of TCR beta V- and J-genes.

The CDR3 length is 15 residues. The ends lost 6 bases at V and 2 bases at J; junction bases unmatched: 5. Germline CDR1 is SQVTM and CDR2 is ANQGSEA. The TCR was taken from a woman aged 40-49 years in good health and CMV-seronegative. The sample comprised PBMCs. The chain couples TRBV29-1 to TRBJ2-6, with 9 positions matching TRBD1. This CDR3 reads CSVGQGRAGANVLTF. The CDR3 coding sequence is TGCAGCGTGGGACAGGGACGGGCTGGGGCCAACGTCCTGACTTTC.